This record looks at one T cell receptor beta chain sequence and its context. The data stem from a study of shared clonotypes between healthy human individuals. TCRdb's table, derived via immunoSEQ multiplex PCR, lists solely in-frame clones and lacks some. Here the sample spans roughly 2 million clones, approximately 96% being singletons. CDR3 length: 15 amino acids. V lost 4 bases and J 2 bases, leaving 14 bases between the germline ends. CDR1 and CDR2 from the germline V gene are SGDLS and YYNGEE. The clonotype comes from a man younger than 35 in good health. The chain combines TRBV9 with TRBJ2-3; D unclear. Sequencing was performed on naive CD4+ T cells sorted from blood. Subset described: CD45RA+ positively selected. The CDR3 is CASSLDPANTDTQYF. The CDR3 coding sequence is TGTGCCAGCAGCCTGGACCCCGCAAACACAGATACGCAGTATTTT.